Presented here are 23 T cell receptor beta chains from one specimen sequenced in a study of blood T cells in healthy people across ages. Together with a sample-barcoded 5' primer, a J-beta primer mix was included in a second PCR lasting roughly 6 to 12 cycles. TCRdb analysed the 5' RACE reads with MiXCR anew, one entry per CDR3 protein. The table has some 700,000 distinct CDR3 sequences, about 40% seen once. Sample: blood. These receptors were obtained from a woman aged 55 to 70 in good health.

V is TRBV20-1 and J is TRBJ1-2; a possible D gene is TRBD1 (6 bases). This CDR3 comprises 13 residues. The V gene's germline CDR1 is DFQATT and CDR2 SNEGSKA (reference sequence). CDR3 amino acids: CSAEGGTRYGYTF. The CDR3 coding sequence is TGCAGCGCTGAAGGAGGGACACGCTATGGCTACACCTTC.

The chain uses TRBV20-1 and TRBJ2-7; weak D call: TRBD2 (6 bases). Germline assignment: CDR1 DFQATT and CDR2 SNEGSKA (reference sequence). The CDR3 extends over 14 amino acids. V dropped 8 bases and J dropped 0 bases, with 17 bases sitting between them. The CDR3 region has the DNA TGCAGTCCGATCGGGACTCAGAGCTCCTACGAGCAGTACTTC. Translating gives CSPIGTQSSYEQYF.

The chain joins TRBV20-1 to TRBJ2-7; 7 nucleotides match TRBD2. Per germline, CDR1 DFQATT and CDR2 SNEGSKA (reference sequence). V dropped 3 bases and J dropped 1; count of bases not matched to a gene: 12. The CDR3 consists of 16 residues. DNA of the CDR3: TGCAGTGCTAGCGATCCTCTGACGGGGGGTTCCTACGAGCAGTACTTC. Amino acid sequence: CSASDPLTGGSYEQYF.

The V gene is TRBV5-1, the J gene TRBJ2-7; D gene ambiguous. CDR1 and CDR2 (germline): SGHRS, YFSETQ. Trimming left V 0 bases short and J 5 bases short, with 12 bases between. The CDR3 covers 14 residues. The CDR3 loop is CASSLGRWSHEQYF. The DNA of the CDR3 is TGCGCCAGCAGCTTGGGTCGATGGAGCCACGAGCAGTACTTC.

The chain carries TRBV30 and TRBJ2-5, with 8 bases matching TRBD2. The ends lost 7 bases at V and 5 bases at J; junction bases unmatched: 6. In germline, CDR1 is GTSNPN, CDR2 SVGIG (reference sequence). The CDR3 runs 12 residues. CDR3 DNA sequence: TGTGCCTTCGCGGGGGGAGGTGAGACCCAGTACTTC. This translates into CAFAGGGETQYF. The full variable domain, in which reference TRBV30 and TRBJ2-5 provide the parts outside the CDR3, is SQTIHQWPATLVQPVGSPLSLECTVEGTSNPNLYWYRQAAGRGLQLLFYSVGIGQISSEVPQNLSASRPQDRQFILSSKKLLLSDSGFYLCAFAGGGETQYFGPGTRLLVL.

Concerning this clonotype itself: A read error may account for a junction end that differs from germline. V is TRBV5-1 and J is TRBJ2-7; TRBD1 aligns across 8 bases. This CDR3 spans 15 amino acids. The germline V gene encodes CDR1 SGHRS and CDR2 YFSETQ. The CDR3 DNA follows: TGCGCCAGCGGCTTGGGACAGGCGGTGTCCTACGAGCAGTACTTC. It yields the protein CASGLGQAVSYEQYF.

The CDR3 reads CASSLEIRGYEQYF. The CDR3 nucleotides read TGTGCCAGCAGCTTAGAGATACGGGGCTACGAGCAGTACTTC. The V gene is TRBV7-9, the J gene TRBJ2-7, with D possibly TRBD2 on 5 matching bases. V was shortened by 1 base and J by 3 bases, with 10 bases between the two germline ends. Germline V lookup: CDR1 SEHNR, CDR2 FQNEAQ (reference sequence). The CDR3 contains 14 residues.

This clonotype was seen more than once but under ten times. This sequence joins TRBV20-1 and TRBJ1-5; D call uncertain. The CDR3 is 15 amino acids. Trimming stripped 5 bases from V and 3 bases from J, with 17 bases between. From germline, CDR1 is DFQATT and CDR2 SNEGSKA (reference sequence). The CDR3 protein is CSADRGGRVNQPQHF. The CDR3 nucleotides are TGCAGTGCTGACCGAGGCGGTCGGGTCAATCAGCCCCAGCATTTT.

This clonotype was recorded only once. Given a much more abundant clone one base away, this may be a read error. The genes are TRBV5-1 and TRBJ2-5, with TRBD1 matching over 8 bases. CDR3 length: 12 amino acids. V trimming: 8 bases; J trimming: 11 bases; junction bases outside the gene matches: 11. The germline V gene encodes CDR1 SGHRS and CDR2 YFSETQ. The CDR3 sequence: CASQGASNEQYF. The CDR3 DNA is TGCGCCAGTCAGGGGGCAAGCAATGAGCAGTACTTC.

This clonotype was detected a few times. The J gene is TRBJ2-5, the V gene TRBV13, with a possible D match to TRBD2 (6 bases). Trimming shortened V by 3 bases and J by 1 base, and 18 bases separated the two germline ends. Germline CDR1 reads PRHDT; CDR2 reads FYEKMQ (reference sequence). The length of the CDR3 is 17 residues. CDR3 protein: CASSFRLFAGFQETQYF. The CDR3 nucleotides are TGTGCCAGCAGCTTCCGACTTTTTGCGGGGTTCCAAGAGACCCAGTACTTC.

The V call is TRBV28, the J call TRBJ2-7; D is ambiguous. Trimming removed 6 bases from V and 1 base from J, with 10 bases in between. This CDR3 has 13 amino acids. CDR1 is MDHEN and CDR2 is SYDVKM in the germline V gene. CDR3 nucleotides: TGTGCCAGCAGCCAACAGTCTTCCTACGAGCAGTACTTC. It translates to CASSQQSSYEQYF.

The V gene is TRBV6-2 or TRBV6-3, the J gene TRBJ2-1; D perhaps matches TRBD1 (7 bases). This CDR3 spans 17 amino acids. V dropped 5 bases and J dropped 0 bases, with 17 bases sitting between them. Germline CDR1 and CDR2: MNHEY and SVGEGT. DNA of the CDR3: TGTGCCAGCAGTGCGGGACAGCGAGGGGGCTCCTACAATGAGCAGTTCTTC. It specifies CASSAGQRGGSYNEQFF.

The CDR3 protein is CSARQAGGVYNEQYF. CDR3 DNA sequence: TGCAGTGCTAGACAAGCGGGAGGGGTCTACAATGAGCAGTACTTC. The chain uses TRBV20-1 and TRBJ2-7, with 10 bases matching TRBD2. This CDR3 region has 15 residues. V shed 2 bases and J 7 bases; nucleotides not matched to a gene: 11. Germline V gene sequence: CDR1 DFQATT, CDR2 SNEGSKA (reference sequence).

This clonotype was counted a single time. This chain connects TRBV3-1 to TRBJ2-1; D gene unclear. The germline V gene has CDR1 LGHDT and CDR2 YNNKEL (reference sequence). V was clipped by 1 base and J by 1 base, with 8 bases between them. This CDR3 contains 15 residues. CDR3 sequence (DNA): TGTGCCAGCAGCCAAGCCGCCCGTTCCTACAATGAGCAGTTCTTC. It is translated as CASSQAARSYNEQFF.

The chain combines TRBV5-6 with TRBJ2-5; 10 positions match TRBD2. The J call may be mistaken, given a closer DNA end match to TRBJ2-7. Germline-derived CDR1 and CDR2 are SGHDT and YYEEEE. This CDR3 spans 15 amino acids. The CDR3 spells CASSFPSGGPYEQYF. In DNA, the CDR3 is TGTGCCAGCAGCTTCCCTAGCGGGGGCCCTTACGAGCAGTACTTC.

The chain links TRBV20-1 to TRBJ2-5; 8 nucleotides match TRBD1. The J call could be wrong; TRBJ2-7 is a better fit for the DNA end. CDR1 and CDR2 from the germline V gene are DFQATT and SNEGSKA (reference sequence). The CDR3 has 16 amino acids. CDR3: CSAILRTGTVSSEQYF. DNA of the CDR3: TGCAGTGCAATACTCAGGACAGGGACTGTATCCAGCGAGCAGTACTTC.

The chain has TRBV6-6 and TRBJ2-7; TRBD2 aligns across 10 bases. The trim removed 5 bases at V and 4 bases at J, leaving 5 bases unmatched. CDR3 length equals 14 residues. The germline V gene encodes CDR1 MNHNY and CDR2 SVGAGI (reference sequence). CDR3 bases: TGTGCCAGCAGTGACGGGGGACTAGCGTACGAGCAGTACTTC. As protein: CASSDGGLAYEQYF.

Ten or more counts support this clonotype. The chain couples TRBV27 to TRBJ1-2; D gene ambiguous. Germline loops: CDR1 MNHEY, CDR2 SMNVEV (reference sequence). The CDR3 length is 11 residues. V shed 8 bases and J shed 0 bases, with 4 bases lying between them. CDR3 coding DNA: TGTGCCAGCGGAACTAACTATGGCTACACCTTC. It translates to CASGTNYGYTF.

The genes are TRBV24-1 and TRBJ1-1, with no clear D. The CDR3 spans 13 residues. From germline, CDR1 is KGHDR and CDR2 SFDVKD. V lost 5 bases, J lost 1 base, and 7 bases lay in between. The CDR3, as DNA: TGTGCCACCAGTGGGGCCGAGAACACTGAAGCTTTCTTT. It codes for CATSGAENTEAFF.

The rearrangement joins TRBV5-6 to TRBJ2-1; 11 bases line up with TRBD2. Trimming at V came to 3 bases and at J to 7 bases, leaving 3 bases not matched to a gene. Germline V gives CDR1 SGHDT, CDR2 YYEEEE. The CDR3 is 14 residues long. The CDR3 DNA sequence: TGTGCCAGCAGCTCGACTAGCGGGAAGAATGAGCAGTTCTTC. It yields the protein CASSSTSGKNEQFF.

The J gene is TRBJ1-2, the V gene TRBV7-9; maybe TRBD1 (5 bases). V shed 4 bases and J shed 6 bases, with 12 bases lying between them. Germline-derived CDR1 and CDR2 are SEHNR and FQNEAQ (reference sequence). CDR3 length: 13 residues. Here the CDR3 reads CASSSGAGNGYTF. CDR3 DNA sequence: TGTGCCAGCAGCTCCGGGGCGGGCAATGGCTACACCTTC.

In its sample, this clonotype was seen many times. CDR3 in amino acids: CSAQKDAGYYNEQFF. CDR3 in DNA: TGCAGTGCTCAAAAGGACGCTGGATACTACAATGAGCAGTTCTTC. The chain carries TRBV20-1 and TRBJ2-1; D is unresolved. Germline CDR1 and CDR2: DFQATT and SNEGSKA (reference sequence). The CDR3 covers 15 residues. V was cut by 5 bases and J by 3 bases, with 17 bases left in between.

This chain uses TRBV2 with TRBJ2-4; 9 bases fit TRBD2. This CDR3 has 16 amino acids. The trim removed 7 bases at V and 3 bases at J, leaving 10 bases unmatched. Germline V gene lookup returns CDR1 SNHLY and CDR2 FYNNEI. In DNA form, the CDR3 reads TGTGCCAGCAATTACGGACTAGCGAGGGACAAAAACATTCAGTACTTC. This translates into CASNYGLARDKNIQYF.